These 16 T cell receptor beta chains originate from one sample sequenced in a study of cytomegalovirus exposure and HLA in healthy donors. A multiplex PCR was run with 60 Vbeta primers and 13 Jbeta primers. Here immunoSEQ multiplex PCR was the method, and the copy in TCRdb shows in-frame clones only, minus some. This repertoire shows more than 90,000 clones, roughly 77% found once; its top ten account for about 5%. The sequencing input was PBMCs. The receptors originated from a man aged 45-65 years in good health and CMV-seropositive.

This sequence joins TRBV6-5 and TRBJ2-7; D is undetermined. CDR1 is MNHEY and CDR2 is SVGAGI in the germline V gene. The CDR3 length is 13 residues. Trimming left V 8 bases short and J 2 bases short, with 13 bases between. This CDR3 reads CASQASSTYEQYF. The CDR3 DNA follows: TGTGCCAGCCAGGCCAGCTCGACCTACGAGCAGTACTTC.

The chain couples TRBV5-1 to TRBJ2-3; 14 bases map to TRBD2. CDR1 SGHRS and CDR2 YFSETQ come from the germline V gene. The CDR3 contains 20 residues. The V segment lost 3 bases and the J segment 7 bases; nucleotides outside the gene matches: 19. CDR3 loop: CASSSPGTGGLAGGWNTQYF. CDR3 DNA sequence: TGCGCCAGCAGCTCGCCCGGGACAGGCGGACTAGCGGGAGGATGGAATACGCAGTATTTT.

This sequence joins TRBV9 and TRBJ1-2; no definite D call. The CDR3 is made up of 15 amino acids. V shed 0 bases and J shed 7 bases, with 16 bases lying between them. CDR1 SGDLS and CDR2 YYNGEE come from the germline V gene. CDR3 in amino acids: CASSVDDQVLGGYTF. The CDR3 DNA is TGTGCCAGCAGCGTAGATGACCAGGTCCTTGGTGGCTACACCTTC.

The chain employs TRBV29-1 and TRBJ1-2; no reliable D call. Per the germline V gene, CDR1 is SQVTM and CDR2 is ANQGSEA. V lost 7 bases and J 1 base, leaving 10 bases between the germline ends. The CDR3 is made up of 12 amino acids. The CDR3, as DNA: TGCAGCGGAGCCGGGGATAACTATGGCTACACCTTC. Protein sequence: CSGAGDNYGYTF. Filled out from reference TRBV29-1 and TRBJ1-2, the complete variable domain reads SAVISQKPSRDICQRGTSLTIQCQVDSQVTMMFWYRQQPGQSLTLIATANQGSEATYESGFVIDKFPISRPNLTFSTLTVSNMSPEDSSIYLCSGAGDNYGYTFGSGTRLTVV.

The rearrangement uses TRBV7-9 and TRBJ2-3, with 8 bases fitting TRBD2. J lost 4 bases, V lost 8 bases, and 11 bases had no gene match. The CDR3 loop spans 15 amino acids. The V gene's germline CDR1 is SEHNR and CDR2 FQNEAQ (reference sequence). The CDR3 bases are TGTGCCAGCTTGACTAGCGCCCCCAGTTCAGATACGCAGTATTTT. Its protein product is CASLTSAPSSDTQYF.

This clone has more than one count but fewer than ten. This chain links TRBV5-5 with TRBJ1-5, with no clear D. Trimming removed 4 bases at V and 6 bases at J, with 14 bases between. Per germline, CDR1 SGHKS and CDR2 YYEKEE (reference sequence). The CDR3 totals 14 residues. CDR3 region: CASSRPESSQPQHF. The DNA for the CDR3 is TGTGCCAGCAGCCGCCCGGAGTCGAGTCAGCCCCAGCATTTT.

The chain joins TRBV7-9 to TRBJ2-7; 8 bases line up with TRBD1. V lost 8 bases to trimming and J lost 3 bases; unmatched junction nucleotides: 15. The CDR3 has 16 residues. Germline V gene sequence: CDR1 SEHNR, CDR2 FQNEAQ (reference sequence). CDR3 residues: CASAGGPGTGFYEQYF. The CDR3 nucleotides read TGTGCCAGCGCAGGGGGCCCCGGGACAGGATTCTACGAGCAGTACTTC.

This clone was picked up a small number of times. The V and J genes are TRBV2 and TRBJ1-1; 8 positions match TRBD1. Germline CDR1 is SNHLY and CDR2 is FYNNEI. The CDR3 extends over 15 amino acids. With V trimmed by 7 bases and J by 3 bases, 10 bases remained unmatched. The CDR3 DNA follows: TGTGCCAGCAAGCTCCGACAGGGGCGGGACACTGAAGCTTTCTTT. It specifies CASKLRQGRDTEAFF.

This chain uses TRBV13 with TRBJ2-7; possibly TRBD1 for D (5 bases). This CDR3 is built from 14 residues. The V end lost 2 bases, the J end lost 4 bases, and 12 bases lay between the germline ends. Germline loops: CDR1 PRHDT, CDR2 FYEKMQ (reference sequence). In DNA form, the CDR3 reads TGTGCCAGCAGCTTATCCCCCGACAGTTACGAGCAGTACTTC. Protein: CASSLSPDSYEQYF.

The chain carries TRBV7-9 and TRBJ2-7; the match to TRBD1 covers 9 bases. The CDR3 is 15 amino acids. V dropped 1 base and J dropped 1; count of bases not matched to a gene: 2. Germline V gene sequence: CDR1 SEHNR, CDR2 FQNEAQ (reference sequence). CDR3 amino acids: CASSLGDRESYEQYF. CDR3 bases: TGTGCCAGCAGCTTAGGGGACAGGGAATCCTACGAGCAGTACTTC.

The chain combines TRBV5-1 with TRBJ1-4, with 8 bases matching TRBD1. Trimming took 0 bases from V and 3 from J; bases not matched to a gene: 1. The CDR3 extends over 15 amino acids. The germline gives CDR1 SGHRS, CDR2 YFSETQ. CDR3 sequence reads: CASSLEQGANEKLFF. CDR3 in DNA: TGCGCCAGCAGCTTGGAACAGGGGGCTAATGAAAAACTGTTTTTT.

This clone was observed a handful of times. The rearrangement joins TRBV19 to TRBJ2-1, with 14 positions matching TRBD2. CDR3 size: 15 residues. Trimming removed 5 bases from V and 9 bases from J; junction bases left unmatched: 6. Germline loops: CDR1 LNHDA, CDR2 SQIVND (reference sequence). Written as DNA, the CDR3 is TGTGCCAGTAGTTTCGGACTAGCGGGGGGAGGTGAGCAGTTCTTC. Translated, it gives CASSFGLAGGGEQFF.

The chain joins TRBV6-4 to TRBJ2-1, with TRBD2 identical over 11 bases. From germline, CDR1 is MRHNA and CDR2 SNTAGT. V lost 6 bases, J lost 2 bases, and 3 bases stayed unmatched. The CDR3 extends over 15 amino acids. CDR3 nucleotide sequence: TGTGCCAGCAGCGCACTAGCGGGAGCCTACAATGAGCAGTTCTTC. Translation gives CASSALAGAYNEQFF.

The chain recombines TRBV5-4 with TRBJ2-2; D not certain. The CDR3 length is 15 residues. CDR1 and CDR2 from the germline V gene are SGHNT and YYREEE (reference sequence). Trimming cost V 1 base and J 1 base, with 8 bases left between them. CDR3 in amino acids: CASSLSLGNTGELFF. CDR3 in DNA: TGTGCCAGCAGCTTGAGCCTAGGGAACACCGGGGAGCTGTTTTTT.

V gene TRBV7-2 combines with J gene TRBJ1-5, with D maybe TRBD1 (5 bases). The CDR3 is 14 amino acids. V was trimmed by 4 bases and J by 3 bases, leaving 10 bases between them. The germline V gene has CDR1 SGHTA and CDR2 FQGNSA. The CDR3 region is CASSWGVINQPQHF. The CDR3 nucleotides read TGTGCCAGCAGCTGGGGGGTCATCAATCAGCCCCAGCATTTT.

The chain has TRBV9 and TRBJ1-5, with D uncertain. V gave up 0 bases and J gave up 9 bases, with 13 bases separating them. The CDR3 sequence is 14 residues long. Germline lookup yields CDR1 SGDLS and CDR2 YYNGEE. CDR3 bases: TGTGCCAGCAGCGTAGATGCGACTCGGGGGCCCCAGCATTTT. This translates into CASSVDATRGPQHF. The full variable domain, with the rest looked up from reference TRBV9 and TRBJ1-5, is DSGVTQTPKHLITATGQRVTLRCSPRSGDLSVYWYQQSLDQGLQFLIQYYNGEERAKGNILERFSAQQFPDLHSELNLSSLELGDSALYFCASSVDATRGPQHFGDGTRLSIL.